A single sample gave rise to the 25 T cell receptor beta chains below, sequenced in a study of T-cell memory formation after mild COVID-19. A single record per CDR3 protein comes from TCRdb applying MiXCR to the 5' RACE reads. This sample has 90,000 to 120,000 distinct CDR3 sequences, with approximately 15% found just once. The sample was PBMCs or a T cell subset sorted from them (not recorded which). The receptor source for this set is a man aged 18 to 29 who had mild COVID-19 (a few samples of this study predate the infection). Cell type and time point are not known.

The V call is TRBV6-2 or TRBV6-3, the J call TRBJ1-2, with unresolved D. V lost 6 bases and J lost 6, with 14 bases in between. The CDR3 length is 13 residues. Germline assignment: CDR1 MNHEY and CDR2 SVGEGT. CDR3 protein: CASRPVATDGYTF. CDR3 in DNA: TGTGCCAGCAGGCCGGTAGCGACGGATGGCTACACCTTC.

This clonotype was recorded a few times. This chain uses TRBV7-9 with TRBJ2-5, with 7 bases identical to TRBD1. Germline-derived CDR1 and CDR2 are SEHNR and FQNEAQ (reference sequence). Losses at the gene ends were 1 base for V and 0 bases for J; bases not matched to a gene: 8. The CDR3 runs to 17 residues. The CDR3 reads CASSLVATGLYQETQYF. The CDR3 DNA follows: TGTGCCAGCAGCTTAGTTGCGACAGGGTTGTACCAAGAGACCCAGTACTTC.

V and J are TRBV19 and TRBJ1-1; 10 positions match TRBD1. The CDR3 has 15 amino acids. Germline-derived CDR1 and CDR2 are LNHDA and SQIVND (reference sequence). J gave up 3 bases and V 7 bases, and 8 bases lay outside the gene matches. The CDR3 nucleotides are TGTGCCAGTACCCCCGGGACAGGGGTATACACTGAAGCTTTCTTT. This gives the protein CASTPGTGVYTEAFF.

The chain combines TRBV7-9 with TRBJ2-3; D possibly corresponds to TRBD2 (6 bases). The CDR3 length is 12 residues. Trimming cost V 5 bases and J 4 bases, with 7 bases left between them. From germline, CDR1 is SEHNR and CDR2 FQNEAQ (reference sequence). Here the CDR3 DNA reads TGTGCCAGCAGCGGAGGGGCAGATACGCAGTATTTT. Its translation: CASSGGADTQYF. Variable domain in full (rest from reference TRBV7-9 and TRBJ2-3): DTGVSQNPRHKITKRGQNVTFRCDPISEHNRLYWYRQTLGQGPEFLTYFQNEAQLEKSRLLSDRFSAERPKGSFSTLEIQRTEQGDSAMYLCASSGGADTQYFGPGTRLTVL.

This clonotype was seen ten or more times. The chain recombines TRBV6-2 or TRBV6-3 with TRBJ2-7, with 8 bases matching TRBD2. CDR1 is MNHEY, CDR2 SVGEGT, per germline. The length of the CDR3 is 15 residues. V gave up 5 bases and J gave up 0 bases; unmatched junction bases: 6. CDR3 sequence (DNA): TGTGCCAGCAGTCCACTAGCGGATAGCTCCTACGAGCAGTACGTC. Protein product: CASSPLADSSYEQYV.

This clonotype has more than one count but fewer than ten. The CDR3 loop is CASSQEQGVAGAKETQYF. As DNA, the CDR3 is TGTGCCAGCAGCCAAGAGCAGGGAGTAGCGGGGGCCAAAGAGACCCAGTACTTC. The chain joins TRBV3-1 to TRBJ2-5; TRBD2 agrees at 9 bases. The CDR3 length is 18 residues. Germline V gene sequence: CDR1 LGHDT, CDR2 YNNKEL (reference sequence). Losses at the gene ends were 0 bases for V and 3 bases for J; bases not matched to a gene: 11.

This chain uses TRBV4-1 with TRBJ2-4; D perhaps matches TRBD1 (5 bases). V gave up 4 bases and J gave up 9 bases, with 19 bases separating them. This CDR3 region has 15 residues. CDR1 MGHRA and CDR2 YSYEKL come from the germline V gene. The DNA for the CDR3 is TGCGCCAGCAGCCCGGATCATCAGGGATTCGGCATTCAGTACTTC. As protein: CASSPDHQGFGIQYF.

Only a few counts were recorded for this clonotype. The CDR3 sequence is CASSYYDRGGRTDTQYF. CDR3 coding DNA: TGTGCCAGCAGTTACTACGACAGGGGAGGGCGGACAGATACGCAGTATTTT. The chain recombines TRBV6-5 with TRBJ2-3; possibly TRBD1 for D (8 bases). The CDR3 extends over 17 amino acids. Trimming stripped 1 base from V and 3 bases from J, with 17 bases between. Germline V gene data show CDR1 as MNHEY and CDR2 as SVGAGI.

The chain couples TRBV6-2 or TRBV6-3 to TRBJ2-6, with D hard to call. The germline gives CDR1 MNHEY, CDR2 SVGEGT. The CDR3 is 16 amino acids. V gave up 2 bases and J gave up 0 bases, with 8 bases separating them. For the CDR3, the DNA is TGTGCCAGCAGTTACGGTAAGCCCTCTGGGGCCAACGTCCTGACTTTC. It is translated as CASSYGKPSGANVLTF.

This clonotype has just a few counts. This chain connects TRBV27 to TRBJ2-1; possible D gene TRBD1, 6 bases. Trimming left V 5 bases short and J 9 bases short, with 17 bases between. Germline V lookup: CDR1 MNHEY, CDR2 SMNVEV (reference sequence). This CDR3 has 14 residues. This chain's CDR3 is CASSHLGAMGEQFF. DNA for the CDR3: TGTGCCAGCAGTCACTTGGGGGCTATGGGTGAGCAGTTCTTC.

This clonotype was picked up a small number of times. The rearrangement joins TRBV4-1 to TRBJ1-5, with D tentatively TRBD1 (6 bases). Germline V gene sequence: CDR1 MGHRA, CDR2 YSYEKL. This CDR3 comprises 17 residues. Trimming cost V 0 bases and J 4 bases, with 16 bases left between them. The CDR3 spells CASSQDTPGVGNQPQHF. DNA of the CDR3: TGCGCCAGCAGCCAAGATACTCCAGGGGTGGGGAATCAGCCCCAGCATTTT.

This clonotype was counted ten times or more. The rearrangement uses TRBV6-5 and TRBJ2-4; a possible D gene is TRBD2 (6 bases). The V gene lost 0 bases and the J gene lost 8 bases, with 8 bases spanning the gap. This CDR3 has 13 residues. CDR1 and CDR2 from the germline V gene are MNHEY and SVGAGI. CDR3 DNA: TGTGCCAGCAGTTACTCGGAGGGAGACATTCAGTACTTC. Its protein is CASSYSEGDIQYF.

Many counts were recorded for this clonotype. The rearrangement joins TRBV14 to TRBJ2-1, with D uncertain. This CDR3 comprises 12 residues. V was shortened by 1 base and J by 8 bases, with 6 bases between the two germline ends. CDR1 and CDR2 from the germline V gene are SGHDN and FVKESK. The chain's CDR3 is CASSQANYEQFF. In DNA, the CDR3 is TGTGCCAGCAGCCAAGCCAACTATGAGCAGTTCTTC. Filled out from reference TRBV14 and TRBJ2-1, the complete variable domain reads EAGVTQFPSHSVIEKGQTVTLRCDPISGHDNLYWYRRVMGKEIKFLLHFVKESKQDESGMPNNRFLAERTGGTYSTLKVQPAELEDSGVYFCASSQANYEQFFGPGTRLTVL.

V and J are TRBV4-2 and TRBJ1-5; D not certain. The CDR3 is 15 residues long. Germline loops: CDR1 LGHNA, CDR2 YNFKEQ. V was pared by 1 base and J by 4 bases, with 11 bases between. CDR3 nucleotides: TGTGCCAGCAGCCAAGCGGAGGGAGAAAATCAGCCCCAGCATTTT. Translation gives CASSQAEGENQPQHF.

This clonotype has just a few counts. V is TRBV10-1 and J is TRBJ2-5; TRBD1 or TRBD2 may be the D gene (5 bases each). V lost 4 bases to trimming and J lost 3 bases, with 18 bases between them. Germline V gene lookup returns CDR1 WNHNN and CDR2 SYGVQD (reference sequence). The CDR3 has 16 amino acids. The CDR3 loop reads CASSASGTSLEETQYF. The CDR3 DNA reads as TGCGCCAGCAGTGCGTCCGGGACGAGTCTCGAAGAGACCCAGTACTTC.

This clonotype is labeled medium-sized. The chain combines TRBV9 with TRBJ2-7; a weak D match, TRBD2 (5 bases). The germline gives CDR1 SGDLS, CDR2 YYNGEE. With 4 bases removed from V and 3 bases from J, the gap between germline ends came to 14 bases. CDR3 length: 14 residues. The CDR3 reads CASSLAGDDYEQYF. The CDR3 nucleotides are TGTGCCAGCAGCTTAGCCGGGGATGACTACGAGCAGTACTTC.

This clonotype was observed a few times. The CDR3 spells CASHGGGEQYV. The CDR3 nucleotides are TGTGCCAGTCACGGCGGGGGCGAGCAGTACGTC. V and J are TRBV6-2 or TRBV6-3 and TRBJ2-7; 7 positions agree with TRBD2. After removal of 9 bases from V and 6 bases from J, the junction contained 5 bases not matched to a gene. CDR3 length: 11 residues. Germline V gene sequence: CDR1 MNHEY, CDR2 SVGEGT.

This clonotype was observed many times. In nucleotides, the CDR3 is TGCGCCAGCAGCTTGCACGGGGACTCCCTGGGCGAGCAGTTCTTC. Amino acids: CASSLHGDSLGEQFF. This sequence joins TRBV5-1 and TRBJ2-1; maybe TRBD2 (6 bases). The CDR3 covers 15 residues. Germline-derived CDR1 and CDR2 are SGHRS and YFSETQ. V was pared by 1 base and J by 10 bases, with 18 bases between. The entire variable domain, with the rest obtained from reference TRBV5-1 and TRBJ2-1, is as follows: KAGVTQTPRYLIKTRGQQVTLSCSPISGHRSVSWYQQTPGQGLQFLFEYFSETQRNKGNFPGRFSGRQFSNSRSEMNVSTLELGDSALYLCASSLHGDSLGEQFFGPGTRLTVL.

This clonotype occurred many times. The chain links TRBV7-6 to TRBJ2-1, with no clear D. V was trimmed by 4 bases and J by 7 bases, leaving 5 bases between them. This CDR3 region has 11 residues. The germline V gene has CDR1 SGHVS and CDR2 FNYEAQ. CDR3: CASSYGNEQFF. DNA of the CDR3: TGTGCCAGCAGCTACGGAAATGAGCAGTTCTTC.

This clonotype has a handful of counts. The chain couples TRBV6-5 to TRBJ1-1; D remains ambiguous. Deletions cut 3 bases from V and 1 base from J, with 6 bases between. The CDR3 spans 13 residues. Germline loops: CDR1 MNHEY, CDR2 SVGAGI. The CDR3 is CASSYGKNTEAFF. For the CDR3, the DNA is TGTGCCAGCAGTTATGGAAAGAACACTGAAGCTTTCTTT.

The chain is built from TRBV7-3 and TRBJ2-1; the match to TRBD1 covers 8 bases. Germline-derived CDR1 and CDR2 are SGHTA and FQGTGA. The length of the CDR3 is 15 residues. V was pared by 4 bases and J by 0 bases, with 2 bases of the junction left unmatched. This CDR3 is CASSSTGGSYNEQFF. DNA of the CDR3: TGTGCCAGCAGCTCCACAGGGGGCTCCTACAATGAGCAGTTCTTC.

This chain joins TRBV4-1 and TRBJ2-4, with D possibly called TRBD1 or TRBD2 (5 bases each). V was shortened by 0 bases and J by 7 bases, with 10 bases between the two germline ends. Germline CDR1 MGHRA, CDR2 YSYEKL. This CDR3 spans 14 amino acids. The CDR3 nucleotides are TGCGCCAGCAGCCAAGAACCAGGGACCAACATTCAGTACTTC. Its translation: CASSQEPGTNIQYF.

V is TRBV9 and J is TRBJ2-7; 8 bases map to TRBD1. The CDR3 has 14 residues. The germline V gene has CDR1 SGDLS and CDR2 YYNGEE. Trimming removed 4 bases from V and 4 bases from J; junction bases left unmatched: 7. The CDR3 is CASSTTGGTYEQYF. The CDR3, as DNA: TGTGCCAGCAGCACAACAGGGGGGACGTACGAGCAGTACTTC.

The V call is TRBV7-9, the J call TRBJ1-5; the match to TRBD1 covers 9 bases. The CDR3 consists of 17 residues. Unmatched junction bases numbered 13, after V lost 5 bases and J lost 5 bases. Germline V CDR1 and CDR2: SEHNR, FQNEAQ (reference sequence). The CDR3 is CASSPSGTGRGDQPQHF. In DNA form, the CDR3 reads TGTGCCAGCAGCCCGTCCGGGACAGGGCGCGGAGATCAGCCCCAGCATTTT.

This chain uses TRBV11-2 with TRBJ2-5; 7 bases align to TRBD1. With V trimmed by 5 bases and J by 1 base, 7 bases remained unmatched. The CDR3 spans 15 residues. Germline V gene sequence: CDR1 SGHAT, CDR2 FQNNGV. In DNA, the CDR3 is TGTGCCAGCAGCGGGCAGGGGGAGAGCCAAGAGACCCAGTACTTC. Translation gives CASSGQGESQETQYF.